Below, 14 T cell receptor beta chains from the same sample are listed, as sequenced in a study of shared clonotypes between healthy human individuals. TCRdb keeps only in-frame clones here, not all; method: immunoSEQ multiplex PCR. Among roughly 500,000 clones listed, roughly 80% were seen once. The sequenced sample consisted of PBMCs. Receptors originate from a woman aged 40 to 50 in good health. Some clones in this sample may be carry-over from other donors' samples.

The J gene is TRBJ2-2, the V gene TRBV7-2; D might be TRBD2 (6 bases). There are 14 residues in the CDR3. V lost 4 bases, J lost 4 bases, and 10 bases lay in between. Germline V CDR1 and CDR2: SGHTA, FQGNSA. CDR3 in DNA: TGTGCCAGCAGCTCCAAGACTAGCACCGGGGAGCTGTTTTTT. It codes for CASSSKTSTGELFF.

The CDR3 reads CASSDSSRQVAKNIQYF. Here the CDR3 DNA reads TGTGCCAGCAGTGACTCGAGCAGGCAGGTAGCCAAAAACATTCAGTACTTC. The chain has TRBV6-4 and TRBJ2-4; D unresolved. Per germline, CDR1 MRHNA and CDR2 SNTAGT. This CDR3 has 17 amino acids. The V gene lost 0 bases and the J gene lost 0 bases, with 12 bases spanning the gap.

A single count supports this clone. This chain joins TRBV7-2 and TRBJ2-7, with 7 bases identical to TRBD2. Germline assignment: CDR1 SGHTA and CDR2 FQGNSA. This CDR3 region has 16 residues. The V segment lost 5 bases and the J segment 0 bases; nucleotides outside the gene matches: 10. The CDR3 protein is CASSETSVGSSYEQYF. The DNA for the CDR3 is TGTGCCAGCAGCGAAACTAGCGTAGGCAGCTCCTACGAGCAGTACTTC.

The chain employs TRBV9 and TRBJ2-3; 11 positions match TRBD2. Trimming at V came to 2 bases and at J to 4 bases, leaving 3 bases not matched to a gene. Germline V gene sequence: CDR1 SGDLS, CDR2 YYNGEE. The CDR3 is made up of 15 amino acids. CDR3 sequence (DNA): TGTGCCAGCAGCGTCACTAGCGGGAGTGCAGATACGCAGTATTTT. Encoded protein: CASSVTSGSADTQYF.

The genes are TRBV5-1 and TRBJ2-1; TRBD2 aligns across 8 bases. There are 14 residues in the CDR3. CDR1 SGHRS and CDR2 YFSETQ come from the germline V gene. The J segment lost 10 bases and the V segment lost 4 bases, leaving 10 bases of the junction unmatched. DNA for the CDR3: TGCGCCAGCAGCCGGGGGGCGGGAGGAGACGAGCAGTTCTTC. Amino acid sequence: CASSRGAGGDEQFF.

The chain uses TRBV6-6 and TRBJ1-3; D is ambiguous. The CDR3 extends over 15 amino acids. Germline lookup yields CDR1 MNHNY and CDR2 SVGAGI (reference sequence). The V end lost 4 bases, the J end lost 0 bases, and 10 bases lay between the germline ends. CDR3 loop: CASSSNLGSGNTIYF. As DNA, the CDR3 is TGTGCCAGCAGTTCCAACTTGGGCTCTGGAAACACCATATATTTT.

The chain uses TRBV6-1 and TRBJ2-7, with TRBD1 as a possible D gene (6 bases). The germline CDR1 and CDR2 sequences are MNHNS and SASEGT. The CDR3 runs 15 residues. Trimming removed 2 bases at V and 2 bases at J, with 13 bases between. Written as DNA, the CDR3 is TGTGCCAGCAGTGAACCAGGGGATATCCCCTACGAGCAGTACTTC. The encoded protein is CASSEPGDIPYEQYF.

V gene TRBV2 combines with J gene TRBJ1-1, with D hard to call. V lost 1 base and J lost 3, with 9 bases in between. Germline V gene sequence: CDR1 SNHLY, CDR2 FYNNEI. This CDR3 region has 14 residues. This chain's CDR3 is CASSEDERDTEAFF. The CDR3 DNA sequence: TGTGCCAGCAGTGAAGACGAGAGAGACACTGAAGCTTTCTTT.

The chain employs TRBV27 and TRBJ2-1; D is perhaps TRBD2 (6 bases). The CDR3 has 16 residues. The ends were cut back, 6 bases at V and 1 base at J, with 16 bases in the middle. Germline CDR1 and CDR2: MNHEY and SMNVEV (reference sequence). CDR3 in DNA: TGTGCCAGCAGCCACCGCCTAGCGCTTTCCTACAATGAGCAGTTCTTC. Translation gives CASSHRLALSYNEQFF.

The genes are TRBV28 and TRBJ2-1, with 9 bases identical to TRBD2. The CDR3 spans 17 residues. V was pared by 6 bases and J by 10 bases, with 19 bases of the junction left unmatched. CDR1 and CDR2 from the germline V gene are MDHEN and SYDVKM. The CDR3 loop reads CASSQGYAGGGFMEQFF. DNA of the CDR3: TGTGCCAGCAGCCAGGGATATGCGGGAGGGGGGTTTATGGAGCAGTTCTTC.

This sequence joins TRBV2 and TRBJ2-2; 7 bases agree with TRBD1. The CDR3 loop spans 15 amino acids. After removal of 6 bases from V and 0 bases from J, the junction contained 4 bases not matched to a gene. From germline, CDR1 is SNHLY and CDR2 FYNNEI. The CDR3 reads CASRDGTANTGELFF. The CDR3 DNA reads as TGTGCCAGCAGGGATGGGACAGCGAACACCGGGGAGCTGTTTTTT.

In its sample, this clone was seen a few times. The rearrangement joins TRBV4-1 to TRBJ1-2; D remains unclear. The V end was cut by 0 bases, the J end by 7 bases, with 9 bases between. Germline V gives CDR1 MGHRA, CDR2 YSYEKL. The CDR3 sequence is 13 residues long. CDR3 coding DNA: TGCGCCAGCAGCCAAGATCGGGAGTTTGGCTACACCTTC. Protein sequence: CASSQDREFGYTF.

There are a few counts of this clone. The rearrangement joins TRBV10-3 to TRBJ1-1, with a tentative D call TRBD1 (6 bases). The germline V gene has CDR1 ENHRY and CDR2 SYGVKD. The V and J ends lost 5 bases and 2 bases respectively, with 9 bases between them. The CDR3 length is 13 residues. The CDR3 DNA reads as TGTGCCATCAGTTCGGACAGAAACACTGAAGCTTTCTTT. Amino acids: CAISSDRNTEAFF.

The chain carries TRBV28 and TRBJ2-5; no definite D call. The V gene lost 5 bases and the J gene lost 5 bases, with 9 bases spanning the gap. Germline CDR1 reads MDHEN; CDR2 reads SYDVKM. CDR3 length equals 12 residues. The CDR3 sequence: CASSPLRETQYF. CDR3 DNA: TGTGCCAGCAGTCCCCTCCGGGAGACCCAGTACTTC.